The 12 T cell receptor beta chains presented below share a single source sample, sequenced in a study of blood T cell repertoires in COVID-19. Produced via immunoSEQ multiplex PCR; TCRdb's table is partial and in-frame only. The table shows roughly 250,000 clones, with about 88% occurring only once. Sequencing used peripheral blood. The receptors were gathered from a woman in her thirties or forties who had recovered from COVID-19.

V and J are TRBV3-1 (or the pseudogene TRBV3-2) and TRBJ2-7, with D possibly matching TRBD2 (6 bases). There are 14 residues in the CDR3. V gave up 3 bases and J gave up 7 bases, with 16 bases separating them. Germline CDR1 LGHDT, CDR2 YNNKEL (reference sequence). In DNA, the CDR3 is TGTGCCAGCAGCCAGTTCGGGGGTTCGGGGGAGCAGTACTTC. This sequence encodes CASSQFGGSGEQYF.

The rearrangement uses TRBV30 and TRBJ2-7; D is perhaps TRBD2 (6 bases). The CDR3 is 13 residues long. Between the trimmed V and J ends, which lost 8 bases and 7 bases, there was a span of 21 bases. Germline CDR1 and CDR2: GTSNPN and SVGIG (reference sequence). The CDR3 bases are TGTGCCGGGGCGGCGGGCGGGAACCGAGAGCAGTACTTC. Translation gives CAGAAGGNREQYF.

The V call is TRBV5-5, the J call TRBJ1-2, with 9 bases identical to TRBD1. CDR3 length: 15 amino acids. The junction had 10 bases not matched to a gene; V was cut back by 3 bases and J by 7 bases. Germline V gene lookup returns CDR1 SGHKS and CDR2 YYEKEE (reference sequence). The CDR3 bases are TGTGCCAGCAGCTCTGTCCGGGACAGGGAGGTTGGCTACACCTTC. Protein sequence: CASSSVRDREVGYTF. Full variable domain (missing parts from reference TRBV5-5 and TRBJ1-2): DAGVTQSPTHLIKTRGQQVTLRCSPISGHKSVSWYQQVLGQGPQFIFQYYEKEERGRGNFPDRFSARQFPNYSSELNVNALLLGDSALYLCASSSVRDREVGYTFGSGTRLTVV.

This chain links TRBV30 with TRBJ1-2, with TRBD1 matching over 8 bases. The CDR3 runs to 15 residues. J lost 1 base, V lost 1 base, and 5 bases had no gene match. Germline CDR1 reads GTSNPN; CDR2 reads SVGIG (reference sequence). This CDR3 is CAWSGGDRSNYGYTF. CDR3 coding DNA: TGTGCCTGGAGTGGGGGGGACAGGAGTAACTATGGCTACACCTTC.

This chain uses TRBV4-3 with TRBJ2-5; 10 nucleotides align to TRBD1. CDR3 size: 15 residues. Germline V lookup: CDR1 LGHNA, CDR2 YSLEER. With 0 bases clipped from V and 6 bases from J, the junction kept 4 bases outside the gene matches. CDR3 nucleotides: TGCGCCAGCAGCCAAGATTTGGACAGGGGGAAGACCCAGTACTTC. Its translation is CASSQDLDRGKTQYF.

V gene TRBV3-1 (or the pseudogene TRBV3-2) combines with J gene TRBJ2-7; 7 bases map to TRBD1. V lost 4 bases, J lost 3 bases, and 6 bases stayed unmatched. Looked up from germline, CDR1 is LGHDT and CDR2 is YNNKEL (reference sequence). CDR3 length: 14 residues. The CDR3 bases are TGTGCCAGCAGCCTCAGAACAGGGGTCTACGAGCAGTACTTC. Amino acid sequence: CASSLRTGVYEQYF.

The chain's CDR3 is CASSLDYSGTGFYEQYF. DNA of the CDR3: TGTGCCAGCAGCTTAGATTACTCCGGGACAGGGTTTTACGAGCAGTACTTC. The chain is built from TRBV11-2 and TRBJ2-7, with 9 bases fitting TRBD1. The V segment lost 0 bases and the J segment 4 bases; nucleotides outside the gene matches: 10. Germline CDR1 and CDR2: SGHAT and FQNNGV. This CDR3 has 17 residues.

The rearrangement uses TRBV5-1 and TRBJ2-3, with D possibly matching TRBD2 (5 bases). The CDR3 has 15 residues. V was trimmed by 4 bases and J by 4 bases, leaving 16 bases between them. CDR1 SGHRS and CDR2 YFSETQ come from the germline V gene. CDR3 sequence reads: CASSVRRSTPDTQYF. The DNA for the CDR3 is TGCGCCAGCAGCGTCAGGAGGAGCACCCCAGATACGCAGTATTTT. Together with reference TRBV5-1 and TRBJ2-3, the CDR3 gives the full variable domain: KAGVTQTPRYLIKTRGQQVTLSCSPISGHRSVSWYQQTPGQGLQFLFEYFSETQRNKGNFPGRFSGRQFSNSRSEMNVSTLELGDSALYLCASSVRRSTPDTQYFGPGTRLTVL.

The chain recombines TRBV2 with TRBJ2-4; tentative D call: TRBD2 (6 bases). This CDR3 is built from 15 residues. Trimming removed 2 bases at V and 3 bases at J, with 11 bases between. Germline V gene sequence: CDR1 SNHLY, CDR2 FYNNEI. This CDR3 reads CASSEREEVKNIQYF. In nucleotides, the CDR3 is TGTGCCAGCAGTGAAAGGGAGGAGGTCAAAAACATTCAGTACTTC. Full variable domain (remainder filled in from reference TRBV2 and TRBJ2-4): EPEVTQTPSHQVTQMGQEVILRCVPISNHLYFYWYRQILGQKVEFLVSFYNNEISEKSEIFDDQFSVERPDGSNFTLKIRSTKLEDSAMYFCASSEREEVKNIQYFGAGTRLSVL.

The V gene is TRBV7-9, the J gene TRBJ2-7; a possible D gene is TRBD2 (6 bases). There are 15 residues in the CDR3. Germline CDR1 SEHNR, CDR2 FQNEAQ (reference sequence). The ends were cut back, 6 bases at V and 1 base at J, with 16 bases in the middle. CDR3 nucleotides: TGTGCCAGCAGAAACTGGGGGGATGGATCCTACGAGCAGTACTTC. Its protein product is CASRNWGDGSYEQYF. Together with reference TRBV7-9 and TRBJ2-7, the CDR3 gives the full variable domain: DTGVSQNPRHKITKRGQNVTFRCDPISEHNRLYWYRQTLGQGPEFLTYFQNEAQLEKSRLLSDRFSAERPKGSFSTLEIQRTEQGDSAMYLCASRNWGDGSYEQYFGPGTRLTVT.

This rearrangement joins TRBV6-5 to TRBJ1-2; 9 bases match TRBD1. Germline V lookup: CDR1 MNHEY, CDR2 SVGAGI. The CDR3 is made up of 15 amino acids. V dropped 6 bases and J dropped 1; count of bases not matched to a gene: 6. The CDR3 nucleotides read TGTGCCAGCAGGGGGACAGGGCTCTTTAACTATGGCTACACCTTC. Translating it yields CASRGTGLFNYGYTF.

This clone was picked up a small number of times. The V gene is TRBV6-6, the J gene TRBJ2-1, with TRBD2 matching over 11 bases. Trimming removed 5 bases from V and 7 bases from J; junction bases left unmatched: 13. CDR3 length equals 17 residues. Germline V CDR1 and CDR2: MNHNY, SVGAGI (reference sequence). The CDR3 spells CASSRTQTSGIRNEQFF. Written as DNA, the CDR3 is TGTGCCAGCAGTCGTACCCAGACTAGCGGGATCAGGAATGAGCAGTTCTTC.